This T cell receptor (beta chain) was identified in a study of cytomegalovirus exposure and HLA in healthy donors. Findings and limits, study-wide: Earlier analysis yielded a pattern in which most TCR beta V segments were productive about 90% or about 30% of the time.

PCR used 60 Vbeta primers and 13 Jbeta primers. Produced via immunoSEQ multiplex PCR; TCRdb's table is partial and in-frame only. The table shows around 120,000 clones, with around two thirds occurring only once. Note on this clone: What it binds is not known. The sample has other DNA sequences that encode this CDR3 too.

Trimming took off 0 bases at V and 0 bases at J, with 3 bases between the two ends. The germline CDR1 and CDR2 sequences are SGHRS and YFSETQ. The CDR3 spans 13 residues. This TCR was sampled from a man under 40 in good health and CMV-seropositive. The chain uses TRBV5-1 and TRBJ1-1; D gene ambiguous. The sample consisted of PBMCs. The CDR3 spells CASSLAVNTEAFF. The CDR3, as DNA: TGCGCCAGCAGCTTGGCCGTGAACACTGAAGCTTTCTTT. Supplemented by reference TRBV5-1 and TRBJ1-1, the full variable domain reads KAGVTQTPRYLIKTRGQQVTLSCSPISGHRSVSWYQQTPGQGLQFLFEYFSETQRNKGNFPGRFSGRQFSNSRSEMNVSTLELGDSALYLCASSLAVNTEAFFGQGTRLTVV.